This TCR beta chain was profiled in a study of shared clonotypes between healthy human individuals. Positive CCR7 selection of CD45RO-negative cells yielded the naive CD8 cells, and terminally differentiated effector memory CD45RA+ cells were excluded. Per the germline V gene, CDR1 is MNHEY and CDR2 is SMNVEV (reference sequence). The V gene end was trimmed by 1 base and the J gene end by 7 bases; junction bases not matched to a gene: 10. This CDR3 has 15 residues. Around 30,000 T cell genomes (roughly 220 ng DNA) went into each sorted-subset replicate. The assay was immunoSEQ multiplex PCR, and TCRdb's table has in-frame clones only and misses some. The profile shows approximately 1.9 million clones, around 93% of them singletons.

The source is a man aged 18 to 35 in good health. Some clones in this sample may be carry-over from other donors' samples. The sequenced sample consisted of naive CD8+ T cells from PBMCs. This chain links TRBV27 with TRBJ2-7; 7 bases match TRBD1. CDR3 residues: CASSLFSGGSLEQYF. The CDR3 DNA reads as TGTGCCAGCAGTTTATTTTCAGGGGGAAGTTTGGAGCAGTACTTC.